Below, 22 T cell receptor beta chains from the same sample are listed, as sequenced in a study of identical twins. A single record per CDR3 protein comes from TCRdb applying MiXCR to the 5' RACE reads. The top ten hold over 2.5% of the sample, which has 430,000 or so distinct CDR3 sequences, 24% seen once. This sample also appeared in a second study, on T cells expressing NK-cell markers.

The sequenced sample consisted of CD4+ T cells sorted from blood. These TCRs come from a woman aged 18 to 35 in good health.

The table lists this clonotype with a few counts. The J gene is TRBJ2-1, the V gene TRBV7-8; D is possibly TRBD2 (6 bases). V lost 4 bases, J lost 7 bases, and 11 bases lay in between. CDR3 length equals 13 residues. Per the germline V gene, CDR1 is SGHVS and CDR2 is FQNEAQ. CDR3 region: CASSSGTFNEQFF. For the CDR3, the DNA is TGTGCCAGCAGCTCAGGGACTTTTAATGAGCAGTTCTTC.

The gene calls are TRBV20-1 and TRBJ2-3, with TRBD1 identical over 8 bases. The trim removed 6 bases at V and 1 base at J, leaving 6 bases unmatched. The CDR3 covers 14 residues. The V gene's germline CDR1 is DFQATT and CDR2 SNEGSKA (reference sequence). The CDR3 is CSAKDRVGTDTQYF. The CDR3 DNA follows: TGCAGTGCAAAGGACAGGGTAGGCACAGATACGCAGTATTTT.

The CDR3 sequence is CASRDDRKGVGGYTF. The CDR3 DNA is TGTGCCAGCAGAGACGACAGGAAGGGGGTTGGTGGCTACACCTTC. V gene TRBV7-9 combines with J gene TRBJ1-2; D perhaps matches TRBD1 (6 bases). Trimming removed 6 bases from V and 7 bases from J, with 21 bases in between. This CDR3 comprises 15 residues. Germline-derived CDR1 and CDR2 are SEHNR and FQNEAQ (reference sequence). Using reference TRBV7-9 and TRBJ1-2 for the parts outside the CDR3, the full variable domain is DTGVSQNPRHKITKRGQNVTFRCDPISEHNRLYWYRQTLGQGPEFLTYFQNEAQLEKSRLLSDRFSAERPKGSFSTLEIQRTEQGDSAMYLCASRDDRKGVGGYTFGSGTRLTVV.

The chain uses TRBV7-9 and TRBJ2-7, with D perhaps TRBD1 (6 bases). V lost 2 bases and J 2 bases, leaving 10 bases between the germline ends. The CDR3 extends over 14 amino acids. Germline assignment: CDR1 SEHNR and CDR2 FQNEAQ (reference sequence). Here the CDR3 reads CASSLLRTAYEQYF. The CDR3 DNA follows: TGTGCCAGCAGCTTACTCAGGACAGCCTACGAGCAGTACTTC.

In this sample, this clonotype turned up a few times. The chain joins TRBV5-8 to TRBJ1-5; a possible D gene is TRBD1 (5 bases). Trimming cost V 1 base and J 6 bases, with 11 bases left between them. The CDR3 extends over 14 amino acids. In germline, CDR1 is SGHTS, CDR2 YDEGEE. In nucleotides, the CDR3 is TGTGCCAGCAGCTTGCAACGGGGGAGTCAGCCCCAGCATTTT. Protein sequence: CASSLQRGSQPQHF.

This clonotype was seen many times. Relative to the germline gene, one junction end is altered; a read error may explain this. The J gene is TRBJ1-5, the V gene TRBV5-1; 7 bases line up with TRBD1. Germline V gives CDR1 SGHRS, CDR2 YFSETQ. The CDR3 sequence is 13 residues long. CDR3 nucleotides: TGTGCCAGCAGTTTGGGACAGAATCAGCCCCAGCATTTT. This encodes CASSLGQNQPQHF.

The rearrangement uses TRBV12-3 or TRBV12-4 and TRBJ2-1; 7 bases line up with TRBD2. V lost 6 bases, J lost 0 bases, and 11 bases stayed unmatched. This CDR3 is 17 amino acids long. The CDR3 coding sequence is TGTGCCAGCAGCCGTCGAACCGGGAGGAGCTCCTACAATGAGCAGTTCTTC. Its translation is CASSRRTGRSSYNEQFF.

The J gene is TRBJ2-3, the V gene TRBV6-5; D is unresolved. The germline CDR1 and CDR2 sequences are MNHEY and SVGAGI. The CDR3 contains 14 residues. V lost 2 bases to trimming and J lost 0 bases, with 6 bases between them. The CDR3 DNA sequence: TGTGCCAGCAGTTACGGGGTCAGCACAGATACGCAGTATTTT. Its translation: CASSYGVSTDTQYF.

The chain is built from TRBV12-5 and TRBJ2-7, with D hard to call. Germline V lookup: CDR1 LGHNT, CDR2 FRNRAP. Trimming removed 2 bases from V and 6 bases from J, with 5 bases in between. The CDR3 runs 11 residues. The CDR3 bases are TGTGCTAGTGGTTTGCTGGGCGAGCAGTACTTC. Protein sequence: CASGLLGEQYF.

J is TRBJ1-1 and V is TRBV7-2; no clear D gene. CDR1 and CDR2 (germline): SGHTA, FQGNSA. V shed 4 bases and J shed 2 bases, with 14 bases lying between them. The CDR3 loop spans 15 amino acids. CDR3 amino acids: CASSYLLRGNTEAFF. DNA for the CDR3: TGTGCCAGCAGCTACCTCCTTCGGGGAAACACTGAAGCTTTCTTT.

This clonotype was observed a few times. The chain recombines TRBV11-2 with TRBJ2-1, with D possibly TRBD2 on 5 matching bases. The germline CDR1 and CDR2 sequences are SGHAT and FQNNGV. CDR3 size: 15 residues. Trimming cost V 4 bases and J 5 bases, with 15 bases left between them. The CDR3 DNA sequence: TGTGCCAGCAGCTCACCGGGGAATTCCGACAATGAGCAGTTCTTC. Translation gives CASSSPGNSDNEQFF.

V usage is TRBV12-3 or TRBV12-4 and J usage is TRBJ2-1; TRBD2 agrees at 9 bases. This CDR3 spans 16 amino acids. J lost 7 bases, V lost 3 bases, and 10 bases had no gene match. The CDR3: CASSFRAGGPRNEQFF. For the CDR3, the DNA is TGTGCCAGCAGTTTCAGGGCGGGAGGGCCAAGGAATGAGCAGTTCTTC.

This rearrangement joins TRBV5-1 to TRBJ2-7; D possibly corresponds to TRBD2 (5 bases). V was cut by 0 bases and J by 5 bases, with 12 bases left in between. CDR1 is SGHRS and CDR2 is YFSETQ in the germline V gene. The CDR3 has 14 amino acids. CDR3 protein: CASSLAILGHEQYF. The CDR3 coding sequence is TGCGCCAGCAGCTTGGCGATACTAGGCCACGAGCAGTACTTC.

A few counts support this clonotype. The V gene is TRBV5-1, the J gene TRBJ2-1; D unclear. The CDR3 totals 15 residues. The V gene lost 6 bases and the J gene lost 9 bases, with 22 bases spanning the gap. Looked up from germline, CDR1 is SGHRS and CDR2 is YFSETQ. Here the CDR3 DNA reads TGCGCCAGCACACCGACCGTTGAAGTAGTACTTGAGCAGTTCTTC. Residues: CASTPTVEVVLEQFF.

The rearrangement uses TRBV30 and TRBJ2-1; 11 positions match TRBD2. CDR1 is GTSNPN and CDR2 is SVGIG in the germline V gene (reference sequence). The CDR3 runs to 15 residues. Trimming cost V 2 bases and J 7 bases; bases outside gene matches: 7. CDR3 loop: CAWSKLAGVANEQFF. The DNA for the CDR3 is TGTGCCTGGAGTAAACTAGCGGGAGTGGCAAATGAGCAGTTCTTC.

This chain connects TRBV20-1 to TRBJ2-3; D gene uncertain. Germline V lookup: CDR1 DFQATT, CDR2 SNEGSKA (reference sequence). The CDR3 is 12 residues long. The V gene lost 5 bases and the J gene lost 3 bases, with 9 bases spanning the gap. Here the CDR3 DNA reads TGCAGTGCTGACGACTCGACAGATACGCAGTATTTT. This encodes CSADDSTDTQYF.

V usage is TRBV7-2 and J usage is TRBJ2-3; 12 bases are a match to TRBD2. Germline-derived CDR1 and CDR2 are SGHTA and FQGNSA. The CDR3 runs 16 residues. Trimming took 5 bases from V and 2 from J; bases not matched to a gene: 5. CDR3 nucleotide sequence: TGTGCCAGCAGCCTCGGACTAGCGGGGCACACAGATACGCAGTATTTT. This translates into CASSLGLAGHTDTQYF.

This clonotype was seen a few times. The CDR3 here is CASRESGTEAFF. Here the CDR3 DNA reads TGTGCCAGCAGAGAATCAGGCACTGAAGCTTTCTTT. The chain employs TRBV6-2 or TRBV6-3 and TRBJ1-1; no firm D call. Trimming removed 6 bases at V and 4 bases at J, with 9 bases between. Germline loops: CDR1 MNHEY, CDR2 SVGEGT. CDR3 length: 12 amino acids.

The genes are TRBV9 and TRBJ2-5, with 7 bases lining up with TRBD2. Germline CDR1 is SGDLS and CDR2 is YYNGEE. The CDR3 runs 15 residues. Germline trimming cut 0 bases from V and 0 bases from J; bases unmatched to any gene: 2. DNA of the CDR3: TGTGCCAGCAGCGTAGGTAGCGGGCACCAAGAGACCCAGTACTTC. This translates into CASSVGSGHQETQYF. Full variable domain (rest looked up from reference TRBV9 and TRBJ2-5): DSGVTQTPKHLITATGQRVTLRCSPRSGDLSVYWYQQSLDQGLQFLIQYYNGEERAKGNILERFSAQQFPDLHSELNLSSLELGDSALYFCASSVGSGHQETQYFGPGTRLLVL.

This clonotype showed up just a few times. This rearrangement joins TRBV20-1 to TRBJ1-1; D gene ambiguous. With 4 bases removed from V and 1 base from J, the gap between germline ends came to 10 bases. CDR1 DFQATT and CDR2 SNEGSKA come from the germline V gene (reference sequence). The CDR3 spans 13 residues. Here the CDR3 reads CSAIFRRNTEAFF. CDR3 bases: TGCAGTGCTATCTTCAGGAGGAACACTGAAGCTTTCTTT.

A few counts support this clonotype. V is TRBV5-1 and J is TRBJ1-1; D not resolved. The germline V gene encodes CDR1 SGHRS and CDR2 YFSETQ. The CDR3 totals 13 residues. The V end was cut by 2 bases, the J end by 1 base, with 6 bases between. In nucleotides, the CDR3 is TGCGCCAGCAGCTTTCAGTGGAACACTGAAGCTTTCTTT. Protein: CASSFQWNTEAFF.

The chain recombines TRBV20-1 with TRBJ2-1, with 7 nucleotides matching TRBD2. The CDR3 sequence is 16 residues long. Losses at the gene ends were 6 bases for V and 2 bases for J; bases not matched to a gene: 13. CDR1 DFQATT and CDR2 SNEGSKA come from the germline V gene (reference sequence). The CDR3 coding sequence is TGCAGTGCGTCCACTGTGGGGGGGGGAGCCTACAATGAGCAGTTCTTC. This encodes CSASTVGGGAYNEQFF.